This TCR beta chain was captured in a study of T cells in Graves' hyperthyroidism and ophthalmopathy. General study results and limits: Most expanded thyroid clonotypes above 0.001 recurred in blood.

Regarding this clonotype: Its antigen is still unknown.

The CDR3 is 15 amino acids. With V trimmed by 6 bases and J by 3 bases, 5 bases remained unmatched. Germline V lookup: CDR1 SNHLY, CDR2 FYNNEI. It was RNA transcripts that yielded the amplified TCR beta CDR3 regions. First-round RT-PCR with HTBI primers amplified the TCR CDR3 region. TCRdb independently ran MiXCR on the multiplex PCR reads; one entry per CDR3 protein. The data show 550,000 to 800,000 distinct CDR3 sequences, 17% seen once. J is TRBJ2-7 and V is TRBV2; 13 bases fit TRBD2. The sample taken for sequencing was blood. The TCR was taken from a man aged 50-59 years with Graves' hyperthyroidism. This CDR3 reads CASRHGLAGVYEQYF. The DNA for the CDR3 is TGTGCCAGCAGGCACGGACTAGCGGGAGTCTACGAGCAGTACTTC.